A single sample is the source of the 25 T cell receptor beta chains below, sequenced in a study of glioma-infiltrating T cells after dendritic cell vaccination. Time point here: after dendritic cell vaccination, including at tumor progression/relapse. The repertoire was sequenced with immunoSEQ multiplex PCR; TCRdb's copy has only in-frame clones and lacks some. Among more than 70,000 clones listed, over 75% were seen once. The input for sequencing was blood, taken after dendritic cell vaccination. The source of these receptors is a human donor with glioblastoma.

This clone was seen only a few times. This chain links TRBV29-1 with TRBJ2-7, with TRBD1 matching over 8 bases. From germline, CDR1 is SQVTM and CDR2 ANQGSEA. With 4 bases clipped from V and 6 bases from J, the junction kept 11 bases outside the gene matches. CDR3 length: 14 residues. CDR3 residues: CSVGLQGAKGEQYF. CDR3 nucleotide sequence: TGCAGCGTTGGGCTGCAGGGGGCGAAGGGCGAGCAGTACTTC.

The chain is built from TRBV30 and TRBJ2-7; tentatively, D is TRBD1 (6 bases). Trimming removed 0 bases from V and 4 bases from J, with 13 bases in between. The germline gives CDR1 GTSNPN, CDR2 SVGIG (reference sequence). The CDR3 is 14 amino acids. This chain's CDR3 is CAWSVGGSGYEQYF. The CDR3 region has the DNA TGTGCCTGGAGTGTAGGGGGATCAGGGTACGAGCAGTACTTC.

The table lists this clone with a few counts. The chain combines TRBV2 with TRBJ2-3, with 7 bases identical to TRBD2. The germline V gene encodes CDR1 SNHLY and CDR2 FYNNEI. The CDR3 consists of 14 residues. The junction had 4 bases not matched to a gene; V was cut back by 6 bases and J by 1 base. The CDR3 protein is CASRPREGTDTQYF. The CDR3 DNA follows: TGTGCCAGCAGACCACGGGAGGGCACAGATACGCAGTATTTT.

The J gene is TRBJ2-1, the V gene TRBV4-2; 11 nucleotides align to TRBD2. The junction had 9 bases not matched to a gene; V was cut back by 4 bases and J by 10 bases. The CDR3 sequence is 15 residues long. Germline V gene sequence: CDR1 LGHNA, CDR2 YNFKEQ. The CDR3 loop is CASSLLAGDGPEQFF. The CDR3 bases are TGTGCCAGCAGCCTACTAGCGGGAGACGGGCCGGAGCAGTTCTTC.

The chain has TRBV29-1 and TRBJ2-1; D not certain. This CDR3 is built from 15 residues. Germline V gives CDR1 SQVTM, CDR2 ANQGSEA. Trimming took off 1 base at V and 8 bases at J, with 18 bases between the two ends. CDR3 nucleotides: TGCAGCGTTGAAGGGTCCCAGCCACACGGGTATGAGCAGTTCTTC. Its translation is CSVEGSQPHGYEQFF.

V usage is TRBV14 and J usage is TRBJ2-7, with a tentative D call TRBD2 (6 bases). Trimming shortened V by 3 bases and J by 1 base, and 13 bases separated the two germline ends. Germline V gene lookup returns CDR1 SGHDN and CDR2 FVKESK. This CDR3 region has 15 residues. CDR3 in amino acids: CASSQGLSPSYEQYF. The CDR3 coding sequence is TGTGCCAGCAGCCAGGGACTGAGCCCTTCCTACGAGCAGTACTTC.

The V call is TRBV29-1, the J call TRBJ2-3, with D possibly being TRBD2 (5 bases). CDR1 and CDR2 (germline): SQVTM, ANQGSEA. This CDR3 contains 12 residues. Trimming cost V 4 bases and J 6 bases, with 11 bases left between them. The CDR3 nucleotides read TGCAGCGTTGGCACTAGTCCCGATACGCAGTATTTT. Protein product: CSVGTSPDTQYF.

This clone is termed medium-sized (0.01 to 0.1%). The chain carries TRBV9 and TRBJ2-7; no clear D gene. Germline lookup yields CDR1 SGDLS and CDR2 YYNGEE. Trimming stripped 0 bases from V and 3 bases from J, with 4 bases between. The CDR3 is 12 amino acids. Written as DNA, the CDR3 is TGTGCCAGCAGCGTAGGAGACTACGAGCAGTACTTC. It translates to CASSVGDYEQYF.

CDR3 protein: CASSSGTALHNEQFF. CDR3 nucleotides: TGTGCCAGCAGCTCCGGGACAGCGTTACACAATGAGCAGTTCTTC. The genes are TRBV11-3 and TRBJ2-1; 7 bases align to TRBD1. The CDR3 loop spans 15 amino acids. Unmatched junction bases numbered 8, after V lost 4 bases and J lost 5 bases. Germline values: CDR1 SGHNT, CDR2 YENEEA. The full variable domain, with the rest looked up from reference TRBV11-3 and TRBJ2-1, is EAGVVQSPRYKIIEKKQPVAFWCNPISGHNTLYWYLQNLGQGPELLIRYENEEAVDDSQLPKDRFSAERLKGVDSTLKIQPAELGDSAVYLCASSSGTALHNEQFFGPGTRLTVL.

In DNA, the CDR3 is TGTGCCAGCAGTGATGGACTAGTCGGCACCGGGGAGCTGTTTTTT. The encoded protein is CASSDGLVGTGELFF. The chain combines TRBV6-1 with TRBJ2-2, with 7 bases aligning to TRBD2. Trimming took 3 bases from V and 4 from J; bases not matched to a gene: 5. This CDR3 region has 15 residues. Germline CDR1 is MNHNS and CDR2 is SASEGT.

This chain links TRBV2 with TRBJ1-4; a weak D match, TRBD1 (5 bases). The CDR3 extends over 15 amino acids. CDR1 SNHLY and CDR2 FYNNEI come from the germline V gene. The V end lost 7 bases, the J end lost 4 bases, and 16 bases lay between the germline ends. The CDR3 nucleotides are TGTGCCAGCACCACCTCAGGGTTAGTTAATGAAAAACTGTTTTTT. Encoded protein: CASTTSGLVNEKLFF.

On this clone itself: The junction departs from germline at one end; a sequencing error may be responsible. V and J are TRBV7-3 and TRBJ2-1; 8 positions match TRBD1. CDR3 length equals 12 residues. Germline-derived CDR1 and CDR2 are SGHTA and FQGTGA. The CDR3 region has the DNA TGTGCCAGCAGCCCGCCCACAGGGGGAGCGATCTTC. This encodes CASSPPTGGAIF.

This clone was picked up one time. The V gene is TRBV27, the J gene TRBJ1-5; a weak D match, TRBD1 (5 bases). Germline loops: CDR1 MNHEY, CDR2 SMNVEV (reference sequence). The V end lost 8 bases, the J end lost 5 bases, and 19 bases lay between the germline ends. The CDR3 contains 15 residues. The CDR3 protein is CASHVGGGLDQPQHF. CDR3 DNA: TGTGCCAGCCACGTCGGCGGGGGTCTCGATCAGCCCCAGCATTTT.

The rearrangement joins TRBV5-1 to TRBJ2-7, with D unresolved. V lost 3 bases and J lost 2, with 15 bases in between. Per germline, CDR1 SGHRS and CDR2 YFSETQ. This CDR3 contains 15 residues. The CDR3 DNA reads TGCGCCAGCAGCTCGCAAAACAGTTTAACCTACGAGCAGTACTTC. Residues: CASSSQNSLTYEQYF.

The count of this clone is one. The chain uses TRBV6-1 and TRBJ2-1; 10 bases match TRBD2. The CDR3 consists of 15 residues. V dropped 6 bases and J dropped 7; count of bases not matched to a gene: 9. In germline, CDR1 is MNHNS, CDR2 SASEGT. The CDR3 protein is CASRLPGLATNEQFF. The DNA for the CDR3 is TGTGCCAGCAGACTACCGGGACTAGCGACGAATGAGCAGTTCTTC.

This clone appeared a single time. The chain is built from TRBV7-2 and TRBJ1-2; 10 bases agree with TRBD1. Germline values: CDR1 SGHTA, CDR2 FQGNSA. V dropped 1 base and J dropped 6; count of bases not matched to a gene: 2. This CDR3 spans 14 amino acids. In DNA, the CDR3 is TGTGCCAGCAGCTTAGGGGACAGGGGAAATGGCTACACCTTC. Translating gives CASSLGDRGNGYTF.

There are a few counts of this clone. The chain combines TRBV6-6 with TRBJ2-7, with a tentative D call TRBD2 (6 bases). The CDR3 runs 14 residues. Germline CDR1 MNHNY, CDR2 SVGAGI (reference sequence). V lost 8 bases and J lost 0, with 14 bases in between. DNA for the CDR3: TGTGCCAGCCGATCCGGAGGGTTCTCCTACGAGCAGTACTTC. It is translated as CASRSGGFSYEQYF.

The V gene is TRBV5-1, the J gene TRBJ2-5, with D possibly being TRBD2 (5 bases). Deletions cut 0 bases from V and 1 base from J, with 7 bases between. CDR3 length: 14 amino acids. CDR1 and CDR2 from the germline V gene are SGHRS and YFSETQ. The CDR3 DNA reads TGCGCCAGCAGCTTGGACGGGGTCCAAGAGACCCAGTACTTC. Residues: CASSLDGVQETQYF.

J is TRBJ2-5 and V is TRBV29-1; D perhaps matches TRBD2 (5 bases). The CDR3 length is 12 residues. V was pared by 6 bases and J by 5 bases, with 13 bases between. Germline CDR1 SQVTM, CDR2 ANQGSEA. This CDR3 is CSVRLGGETQYF. The DNA of the CDR3 is TGCAGCGTGAGGTTGGGCGGGGAGACCCAGTACTTC.

The J gene is TRBJ2-5, the V gene TRBV9, with TRBD1 as a possible D gene (6 bases). Germline V lookup: CDR1 SGDLS, CDR2 YYNGEE. The germline V and J ends were trimmed by 3 bases and 5 bases, with 11 bases remaining between them. The CDR3 is 13 residues long. DNA for the CDR3: TGTGCCAGCAGCGCTCAGGGGTGGGAGACCCAGTACTTC. Its translation: CASSAQGWETQYF.

The rearrangement links TRBV5-1 to TRBJ2-2; D is perhaps TRBD1 (6 bases). The V gene's germline CDR1 is SGHRS and CDR2 YFSETQ. The CDR3 spans 16 residues. Trimming shortened V by 4 bases and J by 0 bases, and 13 bases separated the two germline ends. The CDR3 sequence is CASSLNGGANTGELFF. CDR3 coding DNA: TGCGCCAGCAGCCTGAATGGGGGCGCGAACACCGGGGAGCTGTTTTTT.

The rearrangement links TRBV19 to TRBJ2-7, with TRBD1 identical over 10 bases. This CDR3 comprises 15 residues. Trimming cost V 6 bases and J 5 bases; bases outside gene matches: 10. Germline V gene data show CDR1 as LNHDA and CDR2 as SQIVND (reference sequence). DNA of the CDR3: TGTGCCAGTAGCTTTCCCGGGACAGGGGACCACGAGCAGTACTTC. Translation gives CASSFPGTGDHEQYF.

The CDR3 DNA reads as TGCGCCAGCAGCTTGGTGTCTAGCGGGAACAATGAGCAGTTCTTC. Protein sequence: CASSLVSSGNNEQFF. V usage is TRBV5-1 and J usage is TRBJ2-1; 9 bases are a match to TRBD2. The CDR3 runs to 15 residues. Per the germline V gene, CDR1 is SGHRS and CDR2 is YFSETQ. V was pared by 0 bases and J by 5 bases, with 3 bases of the junction left unmatched.

The chain combines TRBV7-6 with TRBJ2-7, with 7 bases lining up with TRBD1. The CDR3 sequence is 15 residues long. CDR1 and CDR2 (germline): SGHVS, FNYEAQ. The junction had 16 bases not matched to a gene; V was cut back by 8 bases and J by 6 bases. CDR3 sequence (DNA): TGTGCCAGCGGCCTACCGGGACAGCGGCAATCCGAGCAGTACTTC. Translated: CASGLPGQRQSEQYF.

The rearrangement joins TRBV2 to TRBJ2-5; TRBD2 agrees at 8 bases. In germline, CDR1 is SNHLY, CDR2 FYNNEI. With 10 bases clipped from V and 5 bases from J, the junction kept 6 bases outside the gene matches. The CDR3 consists of 12 residues. The CDR3 loop reads CATNRGGETQYF. The CDR3 nucleotides are TGTGCCACCAACCGGGGGGGGGAGACCCAGTACTTC.